This TCR beta chain was observed in a study of T cell responses to AZD1222 COVID-19 vaccine (dated by TCRdb to about 2021). The study in broad terms: TCR sequencing covered over 230 trial participants: 207 given two doses of AZD1222 and 26 given two doses of MenACWY control vaccine. Trial participants were enrolled into age subgroups of 18-55, 56-69 and 70-plus years, which contained roughly 140, 27 and 60 TCR-sequenced participants, respectively. Overall study results and their limits: Because no day 14 peak-response samples were available, repertoires were characterized only after the peak T cell response. Conclusions about previously exposed vaccinees are limited because only six or seven AZD1222 recipients were SARS-CoV-2 seropositive at baseline. The vaccine-associated CD4 TCRs covered the entire spike protein, and the dominant responses fell in regions 160-218 and 743-854. Participants were mostly white British, with more females than males. The authors suggested clonal diversity may have been underestimated. The 56-69-year group was small, and its depth increase did not reach significance, likely because of low power. Epitopes outside the regions mutated in the B.1.351 and B.1.1.7 variants were reportedly recognized by nearly half of the unique spike-specific TCRs. After two AZD1222 doses, both the breadth and the depth of spike-specific TCRs were significantly higher than at day 0 and than in MenACWY recipients.

Read against the paper, the sample's time point label means: about 28 days (+/-7) after the second vaccine dose. In light of the paper, this sample's treatment or condition label describes: meningococcal conjugate vaccine given as trial control. Vaccinee samples came from UK trials COV001 and COV002, including a single-blind randomized controlled phase 2/3 trial of AZD1222 (ChAdOx1 nCoV-19) in healthy adults. For TCRbeta chain sequencing, PBMC samples were collected from trial participants at day 0 and at day 28 after the second dose. Remarks on this clone: Its antigen target is currently unknown. No much larger clone is present one base from it, and per-base qualities are unavailable.

Unmatched junction bases come to 5, with V trimmed by 5 bases and J by 5 bases. The CDR3 holds 15 amino acids from the cysteine to the phenylalanine. Just the 45-base CDR3 DNA is kept, in frame starting at base 1. Per the germline V gene, MNHEY is the CDR1 and SVGAGI is the CDR2. The CDR3 regions of human TCRbeta chains were subjected to immunosequencing. In the paper's pipeline: Repertoire TCRs were checked for matches against a reference library of SARS-CoV-2-specific TCRs that had been generated using the MIRA antigen-specificity platform. Breadth was defined as the fraction of unique TCRs that were SARS-CoV-2-associated. Depth was defined as the fraction of total T cells that were SARS-CoV-2-associated. Each spike-specific TCR was assigned to its reactive spike region and to a CD4 or CD8 class using the MIRA data. Log10-transformed breadth and depth values were compared by one-way ANOVA with Sidak's multiple comparisons tests. The immuneACCESS repertoire file appears here via TCRdb, limited to in-frame rearrangements. These files lack a portion of the clones; in checked studies, under half of the deficit traces to unresolved V genes, and the cause of the others is not known. V and J calls and clone size are copied from that table; D and trimming were computed from the DNA. Recorded for this sample are 150,000 to 200,000 clones; roughly nine tenths of them occurred a single time. The ten largest account for about 3.5% of the sample.

Sequencing was performed on peripheral blood, taken 28 days after the second dose of the MenACWY control vaccine. The chain couples TRBV6-5 to TRBJ1-4, with 10 bases matching TRBD1. The TCR was taken from an adult who received the MenACWY meningococcal vaccine as a control. The nucleotide sequence reads as follows: TGTGCCAGCAGTCCGGGGACAGGGGCCAATGAAAAACTGTTTTTT. Protein translation: CASSPGTGANEKLFF.